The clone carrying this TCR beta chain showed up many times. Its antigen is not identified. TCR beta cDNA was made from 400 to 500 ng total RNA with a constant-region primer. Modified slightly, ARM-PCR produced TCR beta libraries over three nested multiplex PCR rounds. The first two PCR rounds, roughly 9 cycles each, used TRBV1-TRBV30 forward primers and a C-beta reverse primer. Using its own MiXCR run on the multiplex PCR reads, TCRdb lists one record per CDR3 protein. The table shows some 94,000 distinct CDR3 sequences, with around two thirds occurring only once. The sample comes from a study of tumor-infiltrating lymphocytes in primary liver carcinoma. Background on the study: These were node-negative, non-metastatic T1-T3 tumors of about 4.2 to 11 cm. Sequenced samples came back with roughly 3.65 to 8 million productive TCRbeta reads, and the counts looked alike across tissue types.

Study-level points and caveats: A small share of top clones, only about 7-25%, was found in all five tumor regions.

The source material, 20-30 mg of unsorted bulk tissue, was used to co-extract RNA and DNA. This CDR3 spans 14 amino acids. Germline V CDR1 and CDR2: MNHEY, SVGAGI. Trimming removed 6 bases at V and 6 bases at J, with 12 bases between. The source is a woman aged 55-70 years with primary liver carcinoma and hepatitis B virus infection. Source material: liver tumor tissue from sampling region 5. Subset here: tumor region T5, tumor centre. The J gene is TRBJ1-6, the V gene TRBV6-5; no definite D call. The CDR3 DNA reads TGTGCCAGCAGATCCGACGGAACTAATTCACCCCTCCACTTT. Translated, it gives CASRSDGTNSPLHF.